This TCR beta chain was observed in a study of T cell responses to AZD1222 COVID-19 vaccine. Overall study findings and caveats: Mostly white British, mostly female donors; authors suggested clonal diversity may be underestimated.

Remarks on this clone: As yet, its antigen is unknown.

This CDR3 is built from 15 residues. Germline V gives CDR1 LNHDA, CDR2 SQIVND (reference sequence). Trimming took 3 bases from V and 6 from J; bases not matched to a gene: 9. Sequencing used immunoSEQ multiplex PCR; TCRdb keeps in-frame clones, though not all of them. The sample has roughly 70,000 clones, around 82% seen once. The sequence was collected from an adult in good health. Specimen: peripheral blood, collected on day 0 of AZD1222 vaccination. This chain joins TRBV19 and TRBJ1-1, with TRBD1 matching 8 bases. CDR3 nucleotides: TGTGCCAGTAGTATTAGGGGACAGGTTGGCGCTGAAGCTTTCTTT. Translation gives CASSIRGQVGAEAFF. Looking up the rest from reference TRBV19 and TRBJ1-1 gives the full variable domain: DGGITQSPKYLFRKEGQNVTLSCEQNLNHDAMYWYRQDPGQGLRLIYYSQIVNDFQKGDIAEGYSVSREKKESFPLTVTSAQKNPTAFYLCASSIRGQVGAEAFFGQGTRLTVV.